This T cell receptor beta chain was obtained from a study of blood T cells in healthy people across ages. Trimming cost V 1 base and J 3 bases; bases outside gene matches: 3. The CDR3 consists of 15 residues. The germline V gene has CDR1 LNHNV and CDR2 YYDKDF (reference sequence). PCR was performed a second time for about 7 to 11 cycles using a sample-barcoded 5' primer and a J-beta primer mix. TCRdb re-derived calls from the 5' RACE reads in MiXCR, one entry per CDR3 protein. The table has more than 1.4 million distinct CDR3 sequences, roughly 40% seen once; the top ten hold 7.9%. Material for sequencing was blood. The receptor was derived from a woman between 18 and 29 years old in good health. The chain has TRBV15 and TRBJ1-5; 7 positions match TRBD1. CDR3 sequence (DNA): TGTGCCACCAGCAGAGGGGACAGCTTCAATCAGCCCCAGCATTTT. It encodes CATSRGDSFNQPQHF.